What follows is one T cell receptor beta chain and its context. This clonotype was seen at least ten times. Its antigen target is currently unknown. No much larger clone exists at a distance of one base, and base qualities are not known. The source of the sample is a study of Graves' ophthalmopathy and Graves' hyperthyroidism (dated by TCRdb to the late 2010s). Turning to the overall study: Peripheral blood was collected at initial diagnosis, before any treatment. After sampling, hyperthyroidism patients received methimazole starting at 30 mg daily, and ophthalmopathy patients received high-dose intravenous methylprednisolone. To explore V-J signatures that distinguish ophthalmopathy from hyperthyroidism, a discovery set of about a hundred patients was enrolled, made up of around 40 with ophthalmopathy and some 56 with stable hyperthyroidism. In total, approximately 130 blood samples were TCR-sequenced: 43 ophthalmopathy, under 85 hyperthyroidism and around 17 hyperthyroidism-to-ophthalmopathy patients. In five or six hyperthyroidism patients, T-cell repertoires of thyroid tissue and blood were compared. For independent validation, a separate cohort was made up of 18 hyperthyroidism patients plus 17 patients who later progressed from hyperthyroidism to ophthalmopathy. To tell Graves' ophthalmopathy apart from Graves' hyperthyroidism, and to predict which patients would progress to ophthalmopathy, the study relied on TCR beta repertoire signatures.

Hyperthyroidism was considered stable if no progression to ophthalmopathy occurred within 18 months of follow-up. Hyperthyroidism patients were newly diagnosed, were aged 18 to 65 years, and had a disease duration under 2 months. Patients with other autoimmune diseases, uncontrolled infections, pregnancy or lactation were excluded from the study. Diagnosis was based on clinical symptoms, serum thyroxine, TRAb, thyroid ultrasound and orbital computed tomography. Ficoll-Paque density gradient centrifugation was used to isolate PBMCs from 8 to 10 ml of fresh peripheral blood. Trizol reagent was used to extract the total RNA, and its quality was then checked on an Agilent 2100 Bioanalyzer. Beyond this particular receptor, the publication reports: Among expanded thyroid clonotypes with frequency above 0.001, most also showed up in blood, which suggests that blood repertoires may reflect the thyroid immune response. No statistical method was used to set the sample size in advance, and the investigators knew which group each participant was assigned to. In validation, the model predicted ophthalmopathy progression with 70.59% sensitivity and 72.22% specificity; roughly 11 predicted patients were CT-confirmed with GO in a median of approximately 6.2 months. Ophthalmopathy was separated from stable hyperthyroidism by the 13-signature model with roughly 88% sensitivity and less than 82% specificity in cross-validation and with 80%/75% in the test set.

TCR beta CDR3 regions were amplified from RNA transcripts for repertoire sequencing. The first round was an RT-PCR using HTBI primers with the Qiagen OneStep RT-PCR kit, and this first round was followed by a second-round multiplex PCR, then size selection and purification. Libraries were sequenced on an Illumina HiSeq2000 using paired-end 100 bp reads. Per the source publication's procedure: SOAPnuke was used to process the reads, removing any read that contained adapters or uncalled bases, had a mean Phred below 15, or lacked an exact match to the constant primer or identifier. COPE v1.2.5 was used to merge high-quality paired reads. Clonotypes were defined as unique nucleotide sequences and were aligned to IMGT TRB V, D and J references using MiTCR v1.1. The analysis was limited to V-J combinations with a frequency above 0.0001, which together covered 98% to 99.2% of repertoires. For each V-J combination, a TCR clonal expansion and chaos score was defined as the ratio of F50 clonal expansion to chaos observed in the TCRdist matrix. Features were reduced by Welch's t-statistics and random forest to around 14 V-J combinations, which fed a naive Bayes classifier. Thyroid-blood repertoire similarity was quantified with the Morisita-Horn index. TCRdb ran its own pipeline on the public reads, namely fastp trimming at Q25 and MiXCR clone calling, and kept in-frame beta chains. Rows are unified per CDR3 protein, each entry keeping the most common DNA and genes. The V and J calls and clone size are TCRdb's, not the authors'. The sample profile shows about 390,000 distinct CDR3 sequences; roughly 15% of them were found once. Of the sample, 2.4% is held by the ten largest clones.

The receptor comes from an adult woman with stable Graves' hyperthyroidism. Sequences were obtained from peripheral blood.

The sequence in DNA is TGTGCCAGCAGTGCAAGACAGGGGGCGTACGGAAACACCATATATTTT. Translated, this is CASSARQGAYGNTIYF. The rearrangement combines TRBV6-1 with TRBJ1-3, and 10 junction bases match TRBD1. The CDR3 starts with the cysteine, ends with the phenylalanine, and has 16 residues. Only the CDR3 DNA stays, 48 bases, in frame from base 1. V trim: 4 bases; J trim: 4 bases; unmatched bases: 7. The germline V gene gives CDR1 as MNHNS and CDR2 as SASEGT.